The present TCR beta chain was sequenced within a study of CD8 T cells in ankylosing spondylitis. Notes on the study in general: A number of the motif variants had already been described in reactive arthritis synovial fluid and blood. Disease-associated clonotypes exhibited CD8+ identity and were relatively infrequent in peripheral blood. Matched synovial fluid from ankylosing spondylitis patients was reported to be enriched for disease-linked clones.

For TCR beta, libraries came from quantitative 5'-RACE with molecular barcodes. Each CDR3 protein gets one entry after TCRdb re-called the 5' RACE reads with MiXCR. Of 250,000 to 400,000 distinct CDR3 sequences in the sample, roughly 12% were seen once. As for this clonotype: What it recognizes is unknown. A much larger clone lies one base from this, so it may be a read error.

The length of the CDR3 is 16 residues. Germline-derived CDR1 and CDR2 are SGHRS and YFSETQ. This chain uses TRBV5-1 with TRBJ2-1, with 9 bases that match TRBD2. This TCR was recovered from a female donor with ankylosing spondylitis or in good health (not recorded which). The sequencing sample was made of blood, either unsorted or a sorted T cell fraction (not recorded which). This chain's CDR3 is CTSSLTAGGSYNEQFF. CDR3 DNA sequence: TGCACCAGCAGCTTGACAGCGGGGGGTTCCTACAATGAGCAGTTCTTC.